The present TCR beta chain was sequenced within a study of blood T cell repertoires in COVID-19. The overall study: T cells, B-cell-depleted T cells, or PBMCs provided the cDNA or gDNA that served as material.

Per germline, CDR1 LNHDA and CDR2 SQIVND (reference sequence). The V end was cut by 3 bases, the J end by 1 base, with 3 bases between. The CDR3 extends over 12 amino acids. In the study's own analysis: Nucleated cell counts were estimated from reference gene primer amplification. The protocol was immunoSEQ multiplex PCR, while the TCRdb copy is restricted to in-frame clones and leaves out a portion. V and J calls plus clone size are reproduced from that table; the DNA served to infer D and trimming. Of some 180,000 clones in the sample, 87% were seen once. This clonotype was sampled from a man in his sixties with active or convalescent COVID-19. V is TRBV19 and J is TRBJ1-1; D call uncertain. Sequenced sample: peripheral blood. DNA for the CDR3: TGTGCCAGTAGTATCAGGAACACTGAAGCTTTCTTT. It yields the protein CASSIRNTEAFF. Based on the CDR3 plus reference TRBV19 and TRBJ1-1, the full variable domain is DGGITQSPKYLFRKEGQNVTLSCEQNLNHDAMYWYRQDPGQGLRLIYYSQIVNDFQKGDIAEGYSVSREKKESFPLTVTSAQKNPTAFYLCASSIRNTEAFFGQGTRLTVV.